The clone carrying this TCR beta chain appeared many times. Its cognate antigen is unknown. The data were obtained in a study of read filtering for tumor transcriptome and immune sequencing. Study details: Revised staging placed about 8 patients in R-ISS I, about 16 in II, more than five in III. TCR-mapped reads were about 3.5 to 10.27 million with IR-seq versus about 85 to 1273 with RNA-seq.

Every patient had bone marrow sampled while the disease was active. Points from the study as a whole: Dropping single-read clonotypes raised IR-seq and RNA-seq shared-clonotype correlation.

From around 440 ng of RNA, a library with molecular barcoded alpha/delta and beta/gamma adaptors was made. TCRdb re-called the reads with MiXCR, one entry per CDR3 protein. Of around 58,000 distinct CDR3 sequences in the sample, around 13% were seen once. Trimming took 4 bases from V and 4 from J; bases not matched to a gene: 3. CDR3 length: 14 amino acids. The sequenced sample was a population of CD138-negative cells sorted from bone marrow. The rearrangement joins TRBV12-3 or TRBV12-4 to TRBJ2-7; 11 bases match TRBD2. This receptor was obtained from a donor at least 40 years old with multiple myeloma. Written as DNA, the CDR3 is TGTGCCAGCAGTTATGGGACTAGCGGATACGAGCAGTACTTC. Amino acid sequence: CASSYGTSGYEQYF.